The 26 T cell receptor beta chains below come from one sample, sequenced in a study of CD8+ T cells in alopecia areata. RNA was isolated and reverse transcribed to cDNA, the sequencing template. Assay used: immunoSEQ multiplex PCR; TCRdb lists only in-frame clones, some missing. The sample contains some 130,000 clones, around 49% of which appear only once. This sample comprised CD8+ T cells sorted from blood, obtained at week 0. Every receptor here comes from a human donor with alopecia areata.

This clone has just one count. The V gene is TRBV29-1, the J gene TRBJ1-1; weak D call: TRBD1 (5 bases). Deletions cut 0 bases from V and 4 bases from J, with 12 bases between. Germline V gene lookup returns CDR1 SQVTM and CDR2 ANQGSEA. This CDR3 comprises 14 residues. DNA for the CDR3: TGCAGCGTTGAAGATTCAGGGAGGGGCACTGAAGCTTTCTTT. It yields the protein CSVEDSGRGTEAFF.

The rearrangement links TRBV6-5 to TRBJ2-1, with D perhaps assigned TRBD1 or TRBD2 (5 bases each). From germline, CDR1 is MNHEY and CDR2 SVGAGI. The V gene lost 9 bases and the J gene lost 7 bases, with 16 bases spanning the gap. The CDR3 covers 13 residues. CDR3 in amino acids: CASRGTETNEQFF. The CDR3 DNA reads as TGTGCCAGTAGAGGGACGGAGACGAATGAGCAGTTCTTC.

The genes are TRBV11-2 and TRBJ2-5; a possible D gene is TRBD2 (5 bases). V was pared by 5 bases and J by 0 bases, with 13 bases between. Germline V lookup: CDR1 SGHAT, CDR2 FQNNGV. This CDR3 comprises 15 residues. The CDR3 coding sequence is TGTGCCAGCAGCCCCGTTCGGAGGTACCAAGAGACCCAGTACTTC. It yields the protein CASSPVRRYQETQYF. Filled out from reference TRBV11-2 and TRBJ2-5, the complete variable domain reads EAGVAQSPRYKIIEKRQSVAFWCNPISGHATLYWYQQILGQGPKLLIQFQNNGVVDDSQLPKDRFSAERLKGVDSTLKIQPAKLEDSAVYLCASSPVRRYQETQYFGPGTRLLVL.

The V and J genes are TRBV9 and TRBJ1-1; D is unresolved. The CDR3 spans 14 residues. V was pared by 0 bases and J by 5 bases, with 11 bases between. Germline V gene data show CDR1 as SGDLS and CDR2 as YYNGEE. The CDR3 region has the DNA TGTGCCAGCAGCGTAGCCTTCTCGGTGACTGAAGCTTTCTTT. This codes for CASSVAFSVTEAFF. The full variable domain, in which reference TRBV9 and TRBJ1-1 provide the parts outside the CDR3, is DSGVTQTPKHLITATGQRVTLRCSPRSGDLSVYWYQQSLDQGLQFLIQYYNGEERAKGNILERFSAQQFPDLHSELNLSSLELGDSALYFCASSVAFSVTEAFFGQGTRLTVV.

Of note for this clone: At one of its ends the junction is not consistent with the germline gene, which may arise from a read error. The chain links TRBV25-1 to TRBJ2-7; the D gene is possibly TRBD1 (5 bases). Germline values: CDR1 MGHDK, CDR2 SYGVNS. CDR3 size: 11 residues. This CDR3 is CAAAVGPSIHF. The CDR3 DNA reads TGTGCCGCCGCCGTGGGGCCCTCAATCCACTTC.

For the CDR3, the DNA is TGTGCCAGCAGCTTAGGAGGGCAGCCCGCGGGCTACACCTTC. It yields the protein CASSLGGQPAGYTF. The chain is built from TRBV7-9 and TRBJ1-2; no reliable D call. The CDR3 runs to 14 residues. CDR1 and CDR2 from the germline V gene are SEHNR and FQNEAQ (reference sequence). Trimming cost V 1 base and J 8 bases, with 14 bases left between them. The whole variable domain, filled in from reference TRBV7-9 and TRBJ1-2, reads DTGVSQNPRHKITKRGQNVTFRCDPISEHNRLYWYRQTLGQGPEFLTYFQNEAQLEKSRLLSDRFSAERPKGSFSTLEIQRTEQGDSAMYLCASSLGGQPAGYTFGSGTRLTVV.

This clone was counted between two and nine times. The V gene is TRBV7-2, the J gene TRBJ1-4, with D maybe TRBD1 (6 bases). V lost 6 bases, J lost 8 bases, and 19 bases lay in between. Germline CDR1 is SGHTA and CDR2 is FQGNSA. CDR3 length equals 15 residues. The CDR3 coding sequence is TGTGCCAGCAGTATAACAGGGTCGCCTTCCGAAAAACTGTTTTTT. Translated, it gives CASSITGSPSEKLFF.

The chain couples TRBV29-1 to TRBJ1-1, with D possibly TRBD1 on 6 matching bases. Trimming pared 7 bases from V and 2 bases from J, leaving 11 bases between. CDR1 and CDR2 from the germline V gene are SQVTM and ANQGSEA. The CDR3 is 12 amino acids. For the CDR3, the DNA is TGCAGCGGGGACAATTACAACACTGAAGCTTTCTTT. Its protein product is CSGDNYNTEAFF. Combining the CDR3 with reference TRBV29-1 and TRBJ1-1 gives the whole variable domain SAVISQKPSRDICQRGTSLTIQCQVDSQVTMMFWYRQQPGQSLTLIATANQGSEATYESGFVIDKFPISRPNLTFSTLTVSNMSPEDSSIYLCSGDNYNTEAFFGQGTRLTVV.

V and J are TRBV7-9 and TRBJ1-2; D is ambiguous. Trimming pared 11 bases from V and 2 bases from J, leaving 12 bases between. There are 12 residues in the CDR3. CDR1 and CDR2 (germline): SEHNR, FQNEAQ (reference sequence). For the CDR3, the DNA is TGTGCCGAGTGGTCCGAAAACTATGGCTACACCTTC. It translates to CAEWSENYGYTF.

This chain uses TRBV19 with TRBJ2-1; 7 bases are shared with TRBD1. CDR1 and CDR2 from the germline V gene are LNHDA and SQIVND (reference sequence). V dropped 10 bases and J dropped 4; count of bases not matched to a gene: 13. The CDR3 runs to 15 residues. The CDR3 spells CATKGWDSLYNEQFF. In nucleotides, the CDR3 is TGTGCCACTAAAGGGTGGGACAGCCTTTACAATGAGCAGTTCTTC. The full variable domain, completed using reference TRBV19 and TRBJ2-1, is DGGITQSPKYLFRKEGQNVTLSCEQNLNHDAMYWYRQDPGQGLRLIYYSQIVNDFQKGDIAEGYSVSREKKESFPLTVTSAQKNPTAFYLCATKGWDSLYNEQFFGPGTRLTVL.

The J gene is TRBJ2-3, the V gene TRBV29-1, with a possible D match to TRBD1 (6 bases). V lost 5 bases to trimming and J lost 0 bases, with 12 bases between them. The germline CDR1 and CDR2 sequences are SQVTM and ANQGSEA. The CDR3 is made up of 14 amino acids. In DNA form, the CDR3 reads TGCAGCGTTCACAGGGTAACAAGCACAGATACGCAGTATTTT. Translation gives CSVHRVTSTDTQYF.

This sequence joins TRBV27 and TRBJ1-5, with 8 positions matching TRBD1. CDR1 is MNHEY, CDR2 SMNVEV, per germline (reference sequence). V was pared by 5 bases and J by 4 bases, with 7 bases of the junction left unmatched. CDR3 size: 15 residues. This CDR3 reads CASSLIGQGNQPQHF. In nucleotides, the CDR3 is TGTGCCAGCAGTCTGATTGGACAGGGTAATCAGCCCCAGCATTTT.

This clone was counted only a few times. The chain couples TRBV27 to TRBJ1-1, with D hard to call. Germline V gene lookup returns CDR1 MNHEY and CDR2 SMNVEV (reference sequence). The V end lost 7 bases, the J end lost 1 base, and 10 bases lay between the germline ends. The CDR3 extends over 13 amino acids. As DNA, the CDR3 is TGTGCCAGCAACCCGATGGGGAACACTGAAGCTTTCTTT. Amino acids: CASNPMGNTEAFF.

The chain carries TRBV6-5 and TRBJ2-1; the D gene could be TRBD1 or TRBD2 (6 bases each). Germline CDR1 reads MNHEY; CDR2 reads SVGAGI. This CDR3 has 16 residues. V dropped 0 bases and J dropped 7 bases, with 16 bases sitting between them. The CDR3 is CASSYSKGGEGNEQFF. The CDR3 DNA reads TGTGCCAGCAGTTACTCAAAGGGGGGAGAGGGAAATGAGCAGTTCTTC.

The chain couples TRBV7-3 to TRBJ1-1; D ambiguous. Trimming took 5 bases from V and 1 from J, leaving 14 bases between them. Per the germline V gene, CDR1 is SGHTA and CDR2 is FQGTGA. The CDR3 covers 15 residues. The CDR3 reads CASSTTEEGNTEAFF. CDR3 in DNA: TGTGCCAGCAGCACTACAGAGGAGGGGAACACTGAAGCTTTCTTT.

J is TRBJ2-2 and V is TRBV7-8, with a weak D call TRBD2 (6 bases). The CDR3 is 17 amino acids. Trimming took 2 bases from V and 4 from J, leaving 17 bases between them. The germline CDR1 and CDR2 sequences are SGHVS and FQNEAQ. CDR3 DNA sequence: TGTGCCAGCAGCTTAACCCCCGGGACTGGTGGCACCGGGGAGCTGTTTTTT. Protein product: CASSLTPGTGGTGELFF.

V and J are TRBV30 and TRBJ1-1; a possible D gene is TRBD1 (6 bases). Trimming pared 0 bases from V and 11 bases from J, leaving 13 bases between. This CDR3 contains 12 residues. Per the germline V gene, CDR1 is GTSNPN and CDR2 is SVGIG (reference sequence). Here the CDR3 DNA reads TGTGCCTGGAGTGTTTCCTCAGGGGATGCTTTCTTT. As protein: CAWSVSSGDAFF.

This clone was observed a handful of times. V gene TRBV29-1 combines with J gene TRBJ1-2; TRBD1 matches at 12 bases. CDR1 is SQVTM, CDR2 ANQGSEA, per germline. This CDR3 is 13 amino acids long. V shed 3 bases, J shed 8 bases, and the junction held 4 bases outside the gene matches. This CDR3 reads CSVDTGTGGGYTF. The CDR3 DNA reads as TGCAGCGTTGATACCGGGACAGGGGGCGGCTACACCTTC.

The chain uses TRBV30 and TRBJ1-2, with 8 nucleotides matching TRBD1. Germline V gene sequence: CDR1 GTSNPN, CDR2 SVGIG (reference sequence). Trimming at V came to 6 bases and at J to 7 bases, leaving 1 base not matched to a gene. The CDR3 sequence is 10 residues long. In DNA, the CDR3 is TGTGCCTGCCAGGGGGCTGGCTACACCTTC. Encoded protein: CACQGAGYTF. Full variable domain (missing parts from reference TRBV30 and TRBJ1-2): SQTIHQWPATLVQPVGSPLSLECTVEGTSNPNLYWYRQAAGRGLQLLFYSVGIGQISSEVPQNLSASRPQDRQFILSSKKLLLSDSGFYLCACQGAGYTFGSGTRLTVV.

The chain is built from TRBV18 and TRBJ2-7; no firm D call. The CDR3 loop spans 12 amino acids. With 5 bases removed from V and 0 bases from J, the gap between germline ends came to 5 bases. Per germline, CDR1 KGHSH and CDR2 LQKENI. CDR3 sequence reads: CASSARSYEQYF. Written as DNA, the CDR3 is TGTGCCAGCTCAGCACGCTCCTACGAGCAGTACTTC.

This clone came up a few times. V usage is TRBV21-1 and J usage is TRBJ2-5; the table calls TRBD1, which could not be checked here. TRBV21-1 has pseudogene status. The CDR3 has 13 residues. CDR3 residues: CASSKAGRETQYF. CDR3 in DNA: TGTGCCAGCAGCAAAGCTGGGCGAGAGACCCAGTACTTC.

The chain employs TRBV29-1 and TRBJ2-2, with no clear D. The CDR3 spans 12 residues. Germline V gene sequence: CDR1 SQVTM, CDR2 ANQGSEA. V lost 2 bases and J 7 bases, leaving 8 bases between the germline ends. CDR3 protein: CSVEPRSGELFF. The CDR3 nucleotides are TGCAGCGTTGAACCGCGTAGCGGGGAGCTGTTTTTT.

The rearrangement uses TRBV7-2 and TRBJ1-6; D not resolved. Trimming removed 5 bases from V and 0 bases from J, with 14 bases in between. Germline lookup yields CDR1 SGHTA and CDR2 FQGNSA. The CDR3 covers 17 residues. This CDR3 reads CASSPTGVGSYNSPLHF. CDR3 coding DNA: TGTGCCAGCAGCCCCACCGGGGTGGGCTCCTATAATTCACCCCTCCACTTT.

The gene calls are TRBV6-5 and TRBJ1-1; D gene uncertain. This CDR3 comprises 14 residues. V was pared by 2 bases and J by 0 bases, with 7 bases between. Germline CDR1 reads MNHEY; CDR2 reads SVGAGI. CDR3 nucleotides: TGTGCCAGCAGTTACGGCAGCATGAACACTGAAGCTTTCTTT. Its protein product is CASSYGSMNTEAFF.

The chain carries TRBV30 and TRBJ2-3; TRBD2 matches 14 bases. The ends lost 5 bases at V and 3 bases at J; junction bases unmatched: 7. The CDR3 runs 16 residues. Germline V gene data show CDR1 as GTSNPN and CDR2 as SVGIG (reference sequence). The CDR3 DNA reads TGTGCCTGGCAAATGACTAGCGGGGGGGAAACAGATACGCAGTATTTT. As protein: CAWQMTSGGETDTQYF.

This clone was seen just once. This chain joins TRBV7-9 and TRBJ2-5; a weak D match, TRBD1 (5 bases). The CDR3 totals 15 residues. From germline, CDR1 is SEHNR and CDR2 FQNEAQ (reference sequence). V lost 5 bases, J lost 5 bases, and 18 bases lay in between. The CDR3 here is CASSKRQSSGETQYF. The DNA of the CDR3 is TGTGCCAGCAGCAAGCGACAGTCCTCTGGGGAGACCCAGTACTTC.